This T cell receptor (beta chain) came from a study of blood T cell repertoires in COVID-19. In the original processing: Amplified reference gene primers provided the basis for estimating nucleated cell counts. Data came from immunoSEQ multiplex PCR; TCRdb stores just in-frame clones and leaves some out. V and J calls and clone size come straight from that table; D and trimming were deduced from the DNA. The data show approximately 150,000 clones, around 90% seen once. Germline CDR1 and CDR2: SQVTM and ANQGSEA. The CDR3 has 13 residues. V was clipped by 3 bases and J by 4 bases, with 12 bases between them.

The chain uses TRBV29-1 and TRBJ1-2, with D unclear. The TCR was taken from a man in his 60s with active or convalescent COVID-19. The source material was peripheral blood. Here the CDR3 reads CSVDLLTGYGYTF. In nucleotides, the CDR3 is TGCAGCGTTGACCTGCTTACGGGCTATGGCTACACCTTC.